This TCR beta chain derives from a study of blood T cell repertoires in COVID-19. Across the study: Acute and convalescent COVID-19 samples came from the United States, Italy and Spain. In each case, the material was cDNA or gDNA derived from T cells, B-cell-depleted T cells, or PBMCs.

Germline loops: CDR1 KGHSH, CDR2 LQKENI. Trimming took 1 base from V and 1 from J, leaving 22 bases between them. CDR3 length equals 19 residues. As handled by the study authors: Amplification from reference gene primers served as the basis for estimated nucleated cell counts. The table came from immunoSEQ multiplex PCR; TCRdb's copy has only in-frame clones and leaves some out. V and J calls and clone size are copied from that table; D and trimming were computed from the DNA. The sample records about 300,000 clones, 70% to 90% being singletons. This rearrangement joins TRBV18 to TRBJ1-2; no reliable D call. The sequence derives from a man between 18 and 29 years old who had recovered from COVID-19. Specimen: peripheral blood. CDR3 in DNA: TGTGCCAGCTCACCACTGGGCCTTACGGCATCTTCTTATAACTATGGCTACACCTTC. Translating it yields CASSPLGLTASSYNYGYTF.